The 2 T cell receptor beta chains listed next were all sequenced from one sample in a study of T cells after yellow fever vaccination. TCRdb independently ran MiXCR on the 5' RACE reads; one entry per CDR3 protein. This sample has about 310,000 distinct CDR3 sequences; 3.6% occur once, and the top ten carry 20% to 30%. The sequencing here drew on PBMCs, taken on the day of the yellow fever booster vaccination. Receptor source: a man younger than 30 who received the YFV17D yellow fever vaccine.

This clonotype has more than one count but fewer than ten. The chain has TRBV7-2 and TRBJ1-4, with TRBD1 matching over 7 bases. The V gene end was trimmed by 5 bases and the J gene end by 5 bases; junction bases not matched to a gene: 8. The CDR3 spans 15 residues. The germline CDR1 and CDR2 sequences are SGHTA and FQGNSA. The CDR3 loop reads CASSPNRGFNEKLFF. The CDR3 DNA reads TGTGCCAGCAGCCCAAACAGGGGATTCAATGAAAAACTGTTTTTT.

This clonotype was observed a few times. This rearrangement joins TRBV5-6 to TRBJ1-5; TRBD1 agrees at 11 bases. The CDR3 is 16 amino acids. V shed 1 base and J 4 bases; nucleotides not matched to a gene: 4. Germline V CDR1 and CDR2: SGHDT, YYEEEE. CDR3 DNA: TGTGCCAGCAGCTTGCTGGGACAGGGGGGAAATCAGCCCCAGCATTTT. It is translated as CASSLLGQGGNQPQHF.